This T cell receptor beta chain is from a study of blood T cell repertoires in COVID-19. In the study overall: T cells, B-cell-depleted T cells, or PBMCs provided the cDNA or gDNA that served as material.

The table lists this clone with a count of one. This CDR3 is 13 amino acids long. The V gene's germline CDR1 is GTSNPN and CDR2 SVGIG (reference sequence). V gave up 1 base and J gave up 4 bases; unmatched junction bases: 3. Repertoires were generated with immunoSEQ multiplex PCR, while TCRdb's copy carries only in-frame clones and drops some. The sample shows over 100,000 clones, roughly 86% of them seen only once. The sample consisted of peripheral blood. The chain couples TRBV30 to TRBJ1-1; 7 positions agree with TRBD1. The TCR sequence derives from a man aged 35-49 years with active or convalescent COVID-19. In DNA form, the CDR3 reads TGTGCCTGGAGTGGACAGGGACCCACTGAAGCTTTCTTT. Amino acid sequence: CAWSGQGPTEAFF.